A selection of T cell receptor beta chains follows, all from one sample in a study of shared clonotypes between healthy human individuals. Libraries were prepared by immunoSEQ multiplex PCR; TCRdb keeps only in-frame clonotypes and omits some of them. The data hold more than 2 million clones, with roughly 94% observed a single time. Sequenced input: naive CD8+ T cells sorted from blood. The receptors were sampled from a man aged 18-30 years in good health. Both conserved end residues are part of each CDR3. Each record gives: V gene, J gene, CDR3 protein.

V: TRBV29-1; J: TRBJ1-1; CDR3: CSVATGLLTEAFF
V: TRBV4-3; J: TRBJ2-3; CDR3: CASSQGPIFTSTDTQYF
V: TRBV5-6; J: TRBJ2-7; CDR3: CASSQDETLYEQYF
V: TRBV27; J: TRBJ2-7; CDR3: CASSSSSLLIDEQYF
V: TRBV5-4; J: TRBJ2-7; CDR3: CASSRPGRGDEQYF
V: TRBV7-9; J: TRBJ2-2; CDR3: CASSSPELTGELFF
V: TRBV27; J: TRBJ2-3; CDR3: CASRDQGVVTDTQYF
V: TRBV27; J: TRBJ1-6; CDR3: CASRNGQSSYNSPLHF
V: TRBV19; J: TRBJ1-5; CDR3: CASSWENQPQHF
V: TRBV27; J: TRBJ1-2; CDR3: CASSLSYPRMDGYTF
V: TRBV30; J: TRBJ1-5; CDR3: CAWTPSEGSPGPQHF
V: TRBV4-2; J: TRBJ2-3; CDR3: CASSQVGGQALDTDTQYF
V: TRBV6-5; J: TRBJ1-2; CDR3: CARKTGNYGYTF
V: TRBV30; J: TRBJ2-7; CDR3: CAWSVLSPGTGDEQYF
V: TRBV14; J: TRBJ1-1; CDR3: CASSRLNTEAFF
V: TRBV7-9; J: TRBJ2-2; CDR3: CASSLAPGQGTGELFF
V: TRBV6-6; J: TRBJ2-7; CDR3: CASSSGLAGSYEQYF
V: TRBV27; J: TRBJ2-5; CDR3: CASSRGLAGETQYF
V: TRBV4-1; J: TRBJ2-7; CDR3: CASSQSGAGTGEGEQYF
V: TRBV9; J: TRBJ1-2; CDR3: CASSVVEAGQRGYTF
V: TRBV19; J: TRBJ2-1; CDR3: CATHSSSYNEQFF
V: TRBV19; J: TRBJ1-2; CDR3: CASSMVAVTYGYTF
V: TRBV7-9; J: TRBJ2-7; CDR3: CASSLIAGEQYF
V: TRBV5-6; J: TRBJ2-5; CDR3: CASSLGGQETQYF
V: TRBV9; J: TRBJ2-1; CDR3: CASSEQLALDEQFF
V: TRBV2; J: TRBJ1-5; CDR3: CASKQVGNQPQHF
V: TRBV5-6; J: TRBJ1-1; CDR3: CASSLGTGVTEAFF
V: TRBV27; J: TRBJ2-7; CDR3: CASSLSTSGSYEQYF
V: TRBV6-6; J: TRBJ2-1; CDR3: CASTQHSGAAYNEQFF
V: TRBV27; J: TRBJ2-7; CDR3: CASSQRSGGPTYEQYF
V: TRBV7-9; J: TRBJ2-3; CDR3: CASSLGSGMGDTQYF
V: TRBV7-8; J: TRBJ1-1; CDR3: CASSLAPANTEAFF
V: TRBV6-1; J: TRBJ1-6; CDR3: CASSEALWQTINSPLHF
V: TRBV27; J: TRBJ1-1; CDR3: CASSSQGMNTEAFF
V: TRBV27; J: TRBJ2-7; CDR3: CASSMDRGGGYEQYF
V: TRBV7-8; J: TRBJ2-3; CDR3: CASSNLVADTQYF
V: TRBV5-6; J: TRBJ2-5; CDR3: CASSLQLTGQETQYF
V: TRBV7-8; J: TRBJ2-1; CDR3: CASSLSGSSYNEQFF
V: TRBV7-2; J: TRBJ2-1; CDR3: CASSPGKLFF
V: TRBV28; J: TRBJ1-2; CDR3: CASSLQGTGYGYTF
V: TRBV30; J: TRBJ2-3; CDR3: CAWSVGQGLADTQYF
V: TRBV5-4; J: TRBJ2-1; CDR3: CASSLGVGGKNEQFF
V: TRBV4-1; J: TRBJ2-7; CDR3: CASSQVGGAGTSYEQYF
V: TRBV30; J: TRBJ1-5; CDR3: CAWTPGTAFNQPQHF
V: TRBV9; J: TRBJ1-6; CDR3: CASSVEAGTFSPLHF
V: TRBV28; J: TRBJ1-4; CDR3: CASSSPRKIGTNEKLFF
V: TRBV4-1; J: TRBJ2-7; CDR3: CASSLKDRGPYEQYF
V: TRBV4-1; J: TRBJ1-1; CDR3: CASSPRQGLGSEAFF
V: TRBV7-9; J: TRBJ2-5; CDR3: CASSLPIAGLDQETQYF
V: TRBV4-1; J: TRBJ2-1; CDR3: CASASRAASYNEQFF
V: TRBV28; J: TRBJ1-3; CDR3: CASSSLGGAIGNTIYF
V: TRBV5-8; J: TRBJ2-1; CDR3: CASSLDTGNEQFF
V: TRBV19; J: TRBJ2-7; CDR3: CASSPRTGYEQYF
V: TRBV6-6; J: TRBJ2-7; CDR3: CASSYSTPDYEQYF
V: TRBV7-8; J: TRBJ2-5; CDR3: CASSLARRKNQDPKETQYF